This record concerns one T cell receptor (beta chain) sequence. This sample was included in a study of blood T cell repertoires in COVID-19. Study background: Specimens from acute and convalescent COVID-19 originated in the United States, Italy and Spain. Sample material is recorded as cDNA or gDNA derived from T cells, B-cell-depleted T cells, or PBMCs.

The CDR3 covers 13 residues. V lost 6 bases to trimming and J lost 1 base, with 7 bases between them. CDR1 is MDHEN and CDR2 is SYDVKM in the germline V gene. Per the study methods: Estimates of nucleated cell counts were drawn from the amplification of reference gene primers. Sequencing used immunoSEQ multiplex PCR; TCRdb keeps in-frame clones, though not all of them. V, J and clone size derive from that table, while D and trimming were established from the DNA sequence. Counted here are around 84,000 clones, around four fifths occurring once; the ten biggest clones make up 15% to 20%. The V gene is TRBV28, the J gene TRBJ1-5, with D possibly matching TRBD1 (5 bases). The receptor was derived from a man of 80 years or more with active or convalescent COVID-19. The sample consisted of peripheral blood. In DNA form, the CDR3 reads TGTGCCAGCAGCCGGGGGAGCAATCAGCCCCAGCATTTT. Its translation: CASSRGSNQPQHF.